The 17 T cell receptor beta chains below come from one sample, sequenced in a study of shared clonotypes between healthy human individuals. The table came from immunoSEQ multiplex PCR; TCRdb's copy has only in-frame clones and leaves some out. The sample lists under 200,000 clones; approximately 92% were seen once. The specimen sequenced was naive CD4+ T cells sorted from blood. Subset reported: CD45RA+ positively selected. All receptors derive from a woman younger than 45 in good health.

The chain carries TRBV2 and TRBJ2-7; 10 bases are a match to TRBD2. The germline V gene encodes CDR1 SNHLY and CDR2 FYNNEI. V gave up 6 bases and J gave up 4 bases; unmatched junction bases: 15. The CDR3 is 17 amino acids. CDR3 in amino acids: CASSPIIKASGSYEQYF. The DNA of the CDR3 is TGTGCCAGCAGCCCCATTATTAAGGCTAGCGGGAGTTACGAGCAGTACTTC.

The rearrangement uses TRBV9 and TRBJ1-3, with TRBD1 as a possible D gene (5 bases). CDR3 length equals 15 residues. Trimming stripped 2 bases from V and 2 bases from J, with 11 bases between. CDR1 and CDR2 from the germline V gene are SGDLS and YYNGEE. The CDR3 DNA is TGTGCCAGCAGCGTCGCAGGGTTTCCTGGAAACACCATATATTTT. Amino acids: CASSVAGFPGNTIYF.

This chain joins TRBV4-1 and TRBJ1-2, with D perhaps matching TRBD1 (5 bases). The CDR3 loop spans 13 amino acids. V lost 4 bases and J 11 bases, leaving 17 bases between the germline ends. CDR1 is MGHRA, CDR2 YSYEKL, per germline. CDR3: CASSPREGRAYTF. The CDR3 region has the DNA TGCGCCAGCAGCCCCCGGGAGGGGCGGGCTTACACCTTC.

J is TRBJ1-5 and V is TRBV27, with TRBD1 matching over 8 bases. The CDR3 loop spans 14 amino acids. J lost 10 bases, V lost 3 bases, and 8 bases had no gene match. CDR1 and CDR2 (germline): MNHEY, SMNVEV (reference sequence). Here the CDR3 reads CASSFSDRDHPQHF. Written as DNA, the CDR3 is TGTGCCAGCAGTTTTTCGGACAGGGACCATCCCCAGCATTTT.

The V and J genes are TRBV2 and TRBJ2-7, with D possibly being TRBD1 (6 bases). V was shortened by 5 bases and J by 5 bases, with 19 bases between the two germline ends. Per germline, CDR1 SNHLY and CDR2 FYNNEI. The CDR3 length is 15 residues. This chain's CDR3 is CASSKQGIVGHEQYF. The DNA for the CDR3 is TGTGCCAGCAGTAAACAGGGAATCGTGGGCCACGAGCAGTACTTC.

The chain is built from TRBV20-1 and TRBJ2-1; D ambiguous. The CDR3 loop spans 10 amino acids. V lost 1 base and J lost 8, with 3 bases in between. The germline CDR1 and CDR2 sequences are DFQATT and SNEGSKA (reference sequence). The CDR3 protein is CSARVHEQFF. In DNA form, the CDR3 reads TGCAGTGCTAGAGTTCATGAGCAGTTCTTC.

The chain recombines TRBV19 with TRBJ2-1; 14 nucleotides line up with TRBD2. CDR1 is LNHDA, CDR2 SQIVND, per germline (reference sequence). The CDR3 consists of 20 residues. V gave up 2 bases and J gave up 8 bases; unmatched junction bases: 17. CDR3 bases: TGTGCCAGTAGTATACGGGGACAGGGGTGGACTAGCGGGAGGAGCGATGAGCAGTTCTTC. Translation: CASSIRGQGWTSGRSDEQFF.

V is TRBV19 and J is TRBJ1-5; D gene unclear. Germline-derived CDR1 and CDR2 are LNHDA and SQIVND (reference sequence). Trimming cost V 5 bases and J 4 bases, with 9 bases left between them. CDR3 length: 13 residues. The CDR3 DNA reads as TGTGCCAGTAGTTCCGGACCGAATCAGCCCCAGCATTTT. It translates to CASSSGPNQPQHF.

The chain is built from TRBV28 and TRBJ1-2; no firm D call. V was trimmed by 2 bases and J by 2 bases, leaving 21 bases between them. The CDR3 consists of 18 residues. CDR1 and CDR2 from the germline V gene are MDHEN and SYDVKM. This CDR3 reads CASSLTPLGVDYNYGYTF. The CDR3 DNA reads as TGTGCCAGCAGTTTAACCCCCCTCGGGGTCGACTACAACTATGGCTACACCTTC.

The genes are TRBV7-9 and TRBJ1-2, with a weak D call TRBD1 (6 bases). This CDR3 has 16 amino acids. V lost 5 bases and J 2 bases, leaving 18 bases between the germline ends. Germline CDR1 reads SEHNR; CDR2 reads FQNEAQ (reference sequence). The chain's CDR3 is CASSPQGQSQNYGYTF. CDR3 sequence (DNA): TGTGCCAGCAGCCCCCAGGGGCAGTCTCAGAACTATGGCTACACCTTC.

V gene TRBV10-1 combines with J gene TRBJ1-1; TRBD1 matches 7 bases. V shed 7 bases and J 6 bases; nucleotides not matched to a gene: 11. This CDR3 contains 14 residues. Germline CDR1 reads WNHNN; CDR2 reads SYGVQD (reference sequence). CDR3 loop: CASTPGQGDSEAFF. CDR3 nucleotides: TGCGCCAGCACCCCCGGGCAGGGGGACTCTGAAGCTTTCTTT.

The chain combines TRBV18 with TRBJ2-7; 7 bases align to TRBD1. Germline loops: CDR1 KGHSH, CDR2 LQKENI. V lost 4 bases and J lost 5; bases outside the gene matches: 8. The CDR3 has 14 amino acids. CDR3 coding DNA: TGTGCCAGCTCACGGAAGACAGGGTCTAACGAGCAGTACTTC. It is translated as CASSRKTGSNEQYF.

The V call is TRBV18, the J call TRBJ2-5, with D possibly matching TRBD2 (6 bases). Matching the DNA end better, TRBJ2-7 makes the J call doubtful. The V gene's germline CDR1 is KGHSH and CDR2 LQKENI. The CDR3 contains 17 residues. In nucleotides, the CDR3 is TGTGCCAGCTCACCCTCGGGAGTTTTGGAAGTCTCGGGCGAGCAGTACTTC. It codes for CASSPSGVLEVSGEQYF.

This chain connects TRBV29-1 to TRBJ2-7; D not resolved. This CDR3 is built from 14 residues. V was shortened by 8 bases and J by 0 bases, with 17 bases between the two germline ends. CDR1 is SQVTM, CDR2 ANQGSEA, per germline. This CDR3 is CSFVGRTDSYEQYF. The CDR3 coding sequence is TGCAGCTTTGTTGGGCGCACTGACTCCTACGAGCAGTACTTC.

This clone was recorded once. This rearrangement joins TRBV28 to TRBJ1-1, with a tentative D call TRBD1 (5 bases). The CDR3 extends over 15 amino acids. The ends were cut back, 5 bases at V and 5 bases at J, with 18 bases in the middle. Germline assignment: CDR1 MDHEN and CDR2 SYDVKM. The CDR3 sequence is CASSTSRGWGTEAFF. The DNA for the CDR3 is TGTGCCAGCAGTACCTCAAGGGGATGGGGAACTGAAGCTTTCTTT.

Notes on this clone: At the DNA level, this CDR3 is encoded by other sequences in the same sample as well. The J gene is TRBJ2-5, the V gene TRBV5-1; 10 nucleotides line up with TRBD2. Matching the DNA end better, TRBJ2-7 makes the J call doubtful. This CDR3 comprises 14 residues. The germline V gene has CDR1 SGHRS and CDR2 YFSETQ. The CDR3 nucleotides read TGCGCCAGCAGCACGGGACTAGCGACCTACGAGCAGTACTTC. It encodes CASSTGLATYEQYF.

The chain has TRBV5-4 and TRBJ2-3; 13 bases match TRBD2. CDR1 and CDR2 (germline): SGHNT, YYREEE (reference sequence). The CDR3 has 17 residues. V was pared by 4 bases and J by 3 bases, with 8 bases of the junction left unmatched. The CDR3 loop is CASSMGLAGYGTDTQYF. Written as DNA, the CDR3 is TGTGCCAGCAGCATGGGACTAGCGGGGTACGGGACAGATACGCAGTATTTT.